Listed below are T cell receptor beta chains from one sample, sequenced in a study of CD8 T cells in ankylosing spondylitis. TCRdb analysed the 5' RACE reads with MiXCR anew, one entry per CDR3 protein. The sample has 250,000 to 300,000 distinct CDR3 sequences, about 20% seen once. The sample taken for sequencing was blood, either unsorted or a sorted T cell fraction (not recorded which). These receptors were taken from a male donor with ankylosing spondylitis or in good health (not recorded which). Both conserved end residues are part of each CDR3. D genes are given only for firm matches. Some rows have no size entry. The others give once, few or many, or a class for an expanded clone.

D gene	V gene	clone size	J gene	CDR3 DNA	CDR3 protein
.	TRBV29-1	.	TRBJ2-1	TGCAGCGTGGAGGAGTCTAGCGAGCAGTTCTTC	CSVEESSEQFF
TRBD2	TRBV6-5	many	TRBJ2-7	TGTGCCAGCAGTTGGACTAGCGGGACCGACGGTTACGAGCAGTACTTC	CASSWTSGTDGYEQYF
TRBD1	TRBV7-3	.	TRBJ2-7	TGTGCCAGCAGCCGGGACAGACCCTACGAGCAGTACTTC	CASSRDRPYEQYF
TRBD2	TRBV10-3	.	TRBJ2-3	TGTGCCATCAGTGAGAGAACGGGAGGCGTGGGCACAGATACGCAGTATTTT	CAISERTGGVGTDTQYF
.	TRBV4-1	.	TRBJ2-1	TGCGCCAGCAGCAACCGGGATATCGGGTCCTACAATGAGCAGTTCTTC	CASSNRDIGSYNEQFF
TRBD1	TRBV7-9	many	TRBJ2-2	TGTGCCAGCAGCGGACAGGGGGCGAACACCGGGGAGCTGTTTTTT	CASSGQGANTGELFF
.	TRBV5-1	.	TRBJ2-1	TGCGCCAGCAGCTTCCGGGACACGTCCTACAATGAGCAGTTCTTC	CASSFRDTSYNEQFF
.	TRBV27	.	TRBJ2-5	TGTGCCAGCACCCCCGTGGGGGCGCTTGGCCAAGAGACCCAGTACTTC	CASTPVGALGQETQYF
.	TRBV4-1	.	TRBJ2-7	TGCGCCAGCAGCCAAGGTAGCGGTTACTCCTACGAGCAGTACTTC	CASSQGSGYSYEQYF
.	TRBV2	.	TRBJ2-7	TGTGCCAGCAGTGAATGGAGGGGCGGCTACGAGCAGTACTTC	CASSEWRGGYEQYF
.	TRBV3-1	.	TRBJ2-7	TGTGCCACCAGCCAAGTTACAAGGGGGGACCGGTCCTACGAGCAGTACTTC	CATSQVTRGDRSYEQYF
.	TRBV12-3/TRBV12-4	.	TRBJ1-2	TGTGCCAGCAGTTTAGGGATGAACGGCTATGGCTACACCTTC	CASSLGMNGYGYTF
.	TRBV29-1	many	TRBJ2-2	TGCAGCGTTGTAAGGGACACCGGGGAGCTGTTTTTT	CSVVRDTGELFF
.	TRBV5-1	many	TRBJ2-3	TGCGCCAGCAGCTTAGGCCCGATTGAGGATACGCAGTATTTT	CASSLGPIEDTQYF
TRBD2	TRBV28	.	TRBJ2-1	TGTGCCACCCGACTAGCGGGGGAGAATGAGCAGTTCTTC	CATRLAGENEQFF
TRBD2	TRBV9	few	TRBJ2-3	TGTGCCAGCAGCGTAGGTAGCGGGACATCTGCAGATACGCAGTATTTT	CASSVGSGTSADTQYF
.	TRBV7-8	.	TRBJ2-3	TGTGCCAGCAGCTTAATGGCAGATACGCAGTATTTT	CASSLMADTQYF
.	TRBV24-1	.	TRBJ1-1	TGTGCCACCAGGGATAACACTGAAGCTTTCTTT	CATRDNTEAFF
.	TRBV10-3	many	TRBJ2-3	TGTGCCATCCATTCGGAGGGCCCTAGAGATACGCAGTATTTT	CAIHSEGPRDTQYF
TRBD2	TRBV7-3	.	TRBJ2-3	TGTGCCAGCAGCTTACCCACTAGCGGGGTCACAGATACGCAGTATTTT	CASSLPTSGVTDTQYF
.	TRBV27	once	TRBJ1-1	TGTGCCAGCAGTTTAAATTACAGAGACGAAGCTTTCTTT	CASSLNYRDEAFF
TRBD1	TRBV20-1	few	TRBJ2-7	TGCAGTGCTAAGCACCGGGACAGACTCTACGAGCAGTACTTC	CSAKHRDRLYEQYF
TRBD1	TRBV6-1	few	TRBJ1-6	TGTGCCGGAGGACAGGGGAATTCACCCCTCCACTTT	CAGGQGNSPLHF
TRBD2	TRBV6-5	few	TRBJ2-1	TGTGCCAGCAGTTACTCGGGCGGCGGGGGGAATGAGCAGTTCTTC	CASSYSGGGGNEQFF
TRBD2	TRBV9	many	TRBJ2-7	TGTGCCAGCAGCGTATCGGCTCTAGCGGGAGCTGGGAGTTCCTACGAGCAGTACTTC	CASSVSALAGAGSSYEQYF
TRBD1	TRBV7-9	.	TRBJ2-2	TGTGCCAGCAGCCCACAGGGGATCCCTTCCAACACCGGGGAGCTGTTTTTT	CASSPQGIPSNTGELFF
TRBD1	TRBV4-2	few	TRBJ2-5	TGTGCCAGCAGCCAAGGGGACAGAGTAGAGACCCAGTACTTC	CASSQGDRVETQYF
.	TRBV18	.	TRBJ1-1	TGTGCCAGCTCACCTGTAAATCAGGGGTCCACTGAAGCTTTCTTT	CASSPVNQGSTEAFF
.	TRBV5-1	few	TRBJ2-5	TGCGCCAGCAGCACGACGGGACAAAATAGAGAGACCCAGTACTTC	CASSTTGQNRETQYF
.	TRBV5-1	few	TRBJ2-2	TGCGCCAGCAGCCCAGCCTCGACTTACCCGAACACCGGGGAGCTGTTTTTT	CASSPASTYPNTGELFF